One TCR beta chain is described in this entry. Other DNA sequences from this sample encode an identical CDR3 as well. Here immunoSEQ multiplex PCR was the method, and the copy in TCRdb shows in-frame clones only, minus some. The repertoire holds 80,000 or so clones, with approximately 94% as singletons. This entry comes from a study of OX40 agonist ivuxolimab in advanced cancers. Between the trimmed V and J ends, which lost 3 bases and 8 bases, there was a span of 10 bases. CDR1 SGHAT and CDR2 FQNNGV come from the germline V gene. The CDR3 totals 12 residues. This clonotype originated in an adult with an advanced solid tumor such as melanoma, head and neck, liver or kidney cancer. Sequencing was performed on CD4+ or CD8+ T cells sorted from blood, taken in a trial of the OX40 agonist ivuxolimab. The chain employs TRBV11-2 and TRBJ1-2, with a weak D call TRBD1 (5 bases). In DNA form, the CDR3 reads TGTGCCAGCAGCTTGGGGGGGGACGGCTACACCTTC. Protein product: CASSLGGDGYTF.